This T cell receptor beta chain was captured by sequencing in a study of control samples from healthy donors and cancer patients. Using immunoSEQ multiplex PCR, the repertoire was profiled, and TCRdb retains in-frame clones only, with some absent. The sample consists of 50,000 to 65,000 clones, about nine tenths of them appearing once. Trimming stripped 3 bases from V and 4 bases from J, with 7 bases between. This CDR3 comprises 12 residues. CDR1 LGHDT and CDR2 YNNKEL come from the germline V gene (reference sequence). The source is a woman in her forties or fifties with colorectal cancer. The sample consisted of PBMCs. V gene TRBV3-1 (or the pseudogene TRBV3-2) combines with J gene TRBJ2-7; weak D call: TRBD1 (6 bases). CDR3: CASSQGAYEQYF. The CDR3 DNA follows: TGTGCCAGCAGCCAGGGGGCGTACGAGCAGTACTTC.